One T cell receptor (beta chain) is described in this entry. Profiling relied on immunoSEQ multiplex PCR, and the TCRdb table lists in-frame clones only, not all of them. Among about 76,000 clones listed, approximately 82% were seen once. The record originates from a study of cytotoxic CD8 clonotypes in ibrutinib-treated CLL. V lost 5 bases to trimming and J lost 2 bases, with 9 bases between them. The CDR3 has 14 residues. Per the germline V gene, CDR1 is MNHEY and CDR2 is SMNVEV (reference sequence). The chain carries TRBV27 and TRBJ2-2; D uncertain. The clonotype originates from a human donor with chronic lymphocytic leukemia. The input for sequencing was PBMCs, taken after 24 months of ibrutinib treatment. The CDR3 DNA follows: TGTGCCAGCAGTGGAACATATAACACCGGGGAGCTGTTTTTT. Its translation: CASSGTYNTGELFF.